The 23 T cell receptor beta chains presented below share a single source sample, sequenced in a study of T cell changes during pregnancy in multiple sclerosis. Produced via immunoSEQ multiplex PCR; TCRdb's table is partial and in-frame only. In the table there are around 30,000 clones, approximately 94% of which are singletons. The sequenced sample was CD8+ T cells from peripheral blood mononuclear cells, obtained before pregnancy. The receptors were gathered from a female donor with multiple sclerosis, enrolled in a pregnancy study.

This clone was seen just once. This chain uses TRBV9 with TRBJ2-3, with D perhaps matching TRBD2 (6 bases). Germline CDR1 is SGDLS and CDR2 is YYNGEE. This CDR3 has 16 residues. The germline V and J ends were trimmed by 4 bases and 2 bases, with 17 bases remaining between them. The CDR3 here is CASSTEGLRHTDTQYF. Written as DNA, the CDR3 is TGTGCCAGCAGCACAGAGGGACTTAGGCACACAGATACGCAGTATTTT.

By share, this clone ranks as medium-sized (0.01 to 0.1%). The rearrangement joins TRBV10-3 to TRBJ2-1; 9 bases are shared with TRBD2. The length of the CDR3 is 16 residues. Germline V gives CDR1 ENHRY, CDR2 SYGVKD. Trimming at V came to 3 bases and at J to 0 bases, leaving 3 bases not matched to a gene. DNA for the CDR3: TGTGCCATCAGTGAACTAGCGGGTCGCTCCTACAATGAGCAGTTCTTC. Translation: CAISELAGRSYNEQFF.

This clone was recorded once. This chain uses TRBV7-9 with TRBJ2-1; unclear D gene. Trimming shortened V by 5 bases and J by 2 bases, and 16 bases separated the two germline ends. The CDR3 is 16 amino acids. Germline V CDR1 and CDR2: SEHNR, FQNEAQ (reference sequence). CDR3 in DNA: TGTGCCAGCAGCCCCCCCTCGTCGGCGGCCTACAATGAGCAGTTCTTC. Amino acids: CASSPPSSAAYNEQFF. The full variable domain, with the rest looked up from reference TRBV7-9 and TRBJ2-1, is DTGVSQNPRHKITKRGQNVTFRCDPISEHNRLYWYRQTLGQGPEFLTYFQNEAQLEKSRLLSDRFSAERPKGSFSTLEIQRTEQGDSAMYLCASSPPSSAAYNEQFFGPGTRLTVL.

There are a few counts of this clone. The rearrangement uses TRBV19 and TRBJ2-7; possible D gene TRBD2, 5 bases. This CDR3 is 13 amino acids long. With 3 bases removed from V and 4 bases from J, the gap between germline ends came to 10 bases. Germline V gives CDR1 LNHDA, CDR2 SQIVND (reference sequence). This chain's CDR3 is CASSIYAGYEQYF. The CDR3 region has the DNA TGTGCCAGTAGTATCTACGCGGGTTACGAGCAGTACTTC.

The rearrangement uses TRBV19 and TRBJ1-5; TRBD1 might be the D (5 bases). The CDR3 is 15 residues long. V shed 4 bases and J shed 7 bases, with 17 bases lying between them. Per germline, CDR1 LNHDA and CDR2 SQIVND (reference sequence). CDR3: CASSSWQGLRQPQHF. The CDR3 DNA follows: TGTGCCAGTAGTAGTTGGCAGGGACTACGGCAGCCCCAGCATTTT.

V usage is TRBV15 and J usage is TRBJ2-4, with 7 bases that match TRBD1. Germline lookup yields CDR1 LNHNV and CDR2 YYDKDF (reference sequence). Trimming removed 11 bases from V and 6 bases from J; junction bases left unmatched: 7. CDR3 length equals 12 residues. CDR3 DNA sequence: TGTGCCGCAAGGGACAGTTTAAACATTCAGTACTTC. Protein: CAARDSLNIQYF.

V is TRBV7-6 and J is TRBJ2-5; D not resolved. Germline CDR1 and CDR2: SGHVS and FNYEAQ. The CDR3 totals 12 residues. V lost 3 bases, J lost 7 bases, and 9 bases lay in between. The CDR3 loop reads CASSLAAGTQYF. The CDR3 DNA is TGTGCCAGCAGCTTGGCGGCCGGGACCCAGTACTTC.

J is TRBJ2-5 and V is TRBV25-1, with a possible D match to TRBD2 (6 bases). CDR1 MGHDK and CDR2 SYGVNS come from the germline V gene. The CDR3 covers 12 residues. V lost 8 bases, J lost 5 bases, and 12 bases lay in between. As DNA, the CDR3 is TGTGCCAGCCGTTGGCGGGACGAGACCCAGTACTTC. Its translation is CASRWRDETQYF.

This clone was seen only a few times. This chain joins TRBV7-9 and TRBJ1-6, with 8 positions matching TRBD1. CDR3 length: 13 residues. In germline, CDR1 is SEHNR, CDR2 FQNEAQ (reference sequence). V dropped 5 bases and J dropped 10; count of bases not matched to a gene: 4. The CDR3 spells CASSPGQGSPLHF. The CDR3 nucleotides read TGTGCCAGCAGCCCCGGACAGGGCTCACCCCTCCACTTT.

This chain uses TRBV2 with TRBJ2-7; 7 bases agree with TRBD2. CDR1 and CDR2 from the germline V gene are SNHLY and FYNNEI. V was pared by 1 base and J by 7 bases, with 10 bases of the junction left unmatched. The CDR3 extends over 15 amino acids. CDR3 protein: CASSEGGGGPKEQYF. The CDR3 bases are TGTGCCAGCAGTGAAGGGGGCGGGGGACCTAAAGAGCAGTACTTC. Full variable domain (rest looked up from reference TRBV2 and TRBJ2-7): EPEVTQTPSHQVTQMGQEVILRCVPISNHLYFYWYRQILGQKVEFLVSFYNNEISEKSEIFDDQFSVERPDGSNFTLKIRSTKLEDSAMYFCASSEGGGGPKEQYFGPGTRLTVT.

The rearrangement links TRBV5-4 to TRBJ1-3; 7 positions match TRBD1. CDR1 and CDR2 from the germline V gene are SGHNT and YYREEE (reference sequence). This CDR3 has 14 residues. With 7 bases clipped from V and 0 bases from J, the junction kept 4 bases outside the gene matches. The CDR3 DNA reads TGTGCCAGCGTGGACAGGCCCTCTGGAAACACCATATATTTT. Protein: CASVDRPSGNTIYF.

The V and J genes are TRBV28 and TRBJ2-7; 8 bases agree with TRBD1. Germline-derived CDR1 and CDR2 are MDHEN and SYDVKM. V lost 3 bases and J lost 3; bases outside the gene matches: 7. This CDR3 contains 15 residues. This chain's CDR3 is CASSFLRTGIYEQYF. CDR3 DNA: TGTGCCAGCAGTTTTTTACGGACAGGGATCTACGAGCAGTACTTC.

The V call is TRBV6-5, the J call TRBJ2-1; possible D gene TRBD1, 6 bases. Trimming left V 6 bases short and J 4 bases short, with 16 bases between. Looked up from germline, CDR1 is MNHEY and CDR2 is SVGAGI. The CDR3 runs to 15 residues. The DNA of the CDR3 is TGTGCCAGCAGCCTAGGGACACCAGCATACAATGAGCAGTTCTTC. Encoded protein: CASSLGTPAYNEQFF.

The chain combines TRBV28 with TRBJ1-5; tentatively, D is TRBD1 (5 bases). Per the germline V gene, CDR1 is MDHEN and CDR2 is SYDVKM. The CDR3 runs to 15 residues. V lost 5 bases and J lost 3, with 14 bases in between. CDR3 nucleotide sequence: TGTGCCAGCAGTCAGCAGGGACTACCCAATCAGCCCCAGCATTTT. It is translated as CASSQQGLPNQPQHF.

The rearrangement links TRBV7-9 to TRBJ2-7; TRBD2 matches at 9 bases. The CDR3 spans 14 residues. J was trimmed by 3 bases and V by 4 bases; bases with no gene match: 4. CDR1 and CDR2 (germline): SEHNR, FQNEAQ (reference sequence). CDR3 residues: CASSSLAGIYEQYF. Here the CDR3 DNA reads TGTGCCAGCAGCTCTCTAGCGGGAATCTACGAGCAGTACTTC.

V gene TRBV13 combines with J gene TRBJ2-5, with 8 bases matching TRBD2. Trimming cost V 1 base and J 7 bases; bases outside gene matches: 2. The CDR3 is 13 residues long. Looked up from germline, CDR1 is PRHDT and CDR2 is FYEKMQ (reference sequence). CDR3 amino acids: CASSLEAGATQYF. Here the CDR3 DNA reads TGTGCCAGCAGCTTAGAAGCGGGGGCGACCCAGTACTTC.

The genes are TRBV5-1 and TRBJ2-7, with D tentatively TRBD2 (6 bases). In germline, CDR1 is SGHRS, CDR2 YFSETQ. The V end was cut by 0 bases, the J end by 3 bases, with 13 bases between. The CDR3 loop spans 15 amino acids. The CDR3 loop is CASSLAGGIVYEQYF. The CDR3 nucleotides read TGCGCCAGCAGCTTGGCCGGGGGAATTGTCTACGAGCAGTACTTC.

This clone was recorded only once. The CDR3 loop is CASSYGGVGDNEQFF. Written as DNA, the CDR3 is TGTGCCAGCAGTTACGGCGGGGTGGGGGACAATGAGCAGTTCTTC. The chain is built from TRBV6-5 and TRBJ2-1; D perhaps matches TRBD2 (6 bases). There are 15 residues in the CDR3. Germline V gene data show CDR1 as MNHEY and CDR2 as SVGAGI. V lost 2 bases to trimming and J lost 5 bases, with 13 bases between them.

DNA for the CDR3: TGCGCCAGCAGCCAATCTGGGTTGAGGTCACCCCTCCACTTT. Protein: CASSQSGLRSPLHF. The chain combines TRBV4-1 with TRBJ1-6, with D uncertain. CDR3 length: 14 residues. Germline CDR1 is MGHRA and CDR2 is YSYEKL. V lost 2 bases, J lost 10 bases, and 12 bases lay in between.

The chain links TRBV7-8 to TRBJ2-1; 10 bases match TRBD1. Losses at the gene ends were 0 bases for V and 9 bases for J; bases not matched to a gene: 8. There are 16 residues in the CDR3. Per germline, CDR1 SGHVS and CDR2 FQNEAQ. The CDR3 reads CASSLATGTGVGEQFF. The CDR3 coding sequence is TGTGCCAGCAGCTTAGCCACCGGGACAGGGGTCGGTGAGCAGTTCTTC.

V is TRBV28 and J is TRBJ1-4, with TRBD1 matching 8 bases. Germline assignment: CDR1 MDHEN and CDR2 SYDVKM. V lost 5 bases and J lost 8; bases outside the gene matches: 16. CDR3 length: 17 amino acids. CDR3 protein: CASSPQELQGAGEKLFF. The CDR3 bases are TGTGCCAGCAGTCCCCAGGAGCTCCAGGGGGCCGGGGAAAAACTGTTTTTT.

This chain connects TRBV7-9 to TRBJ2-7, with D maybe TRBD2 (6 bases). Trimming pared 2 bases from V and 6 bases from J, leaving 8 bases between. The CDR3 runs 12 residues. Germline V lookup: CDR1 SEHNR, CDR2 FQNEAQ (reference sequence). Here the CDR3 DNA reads TGTGCCAGCAGCTTACAGGAGGGCGAGCAGTACTTC. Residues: CASSLQEGEQYF.

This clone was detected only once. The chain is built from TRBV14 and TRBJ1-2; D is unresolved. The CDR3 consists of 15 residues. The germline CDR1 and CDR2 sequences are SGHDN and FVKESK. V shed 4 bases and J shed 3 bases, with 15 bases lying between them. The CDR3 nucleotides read TGTGCCAGCAGCCTCACACACAAGGACTACTATGGCTACACCTTC. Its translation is CASSLTHKDYYGYTF.